The 8 T cell receptor beta chains given below trace back to one sample, sequenced in a study of T cell repertoires in cytomegalovirus infection (dated by TCRdb to about 2019). The sample was run on an Illumina HiSeq 1500. TCRdb cleaned the public reads at Q25 with fastp, built clones with MiXCR and kept in-frame beta chains. Identical CDR3 protein sequences are pooled into one entry, listed with their most common genes and DNA. The sample has 560,000 or so distinct CDR3 sequences on record, about 15% of them singletons. The ten most abundant clones make up under 30% of the sample. The sample was CD8+ T cells from PBMCs. These TCRs come from a human donor in good health (CMV status not recorded). Some clones in this sample may be carry-over from other donors' samples.

The chain couples TRBV27 to TRBJ1-6; D possibly corresponds to TRBD1 (5 bases). Deletions cut 6 bases from V and 7 bases from J, with 10 bases between. The V gene's germline CDR1 is MNHEY and CDR2 SMNVEV (reference sequence). CDR3 length: 13 amino acids. CDR3 region: CASSWGPNSPLHF. The CDR3 DNA follows: TGTGCCAGCAGCTGGGGACCAAATTCACCCCTCCACTTT.

This clonotype showed up many times. The genes are TRBV4-2 and TRBJ1-6; a possible D gene is TRBD1 (6 bases). CDR3 length: 16 amino acids. Trimming took 3 bases from V and 7 from J, leaving 16 bases between them. Germline V lookup: CDR1 LGHNA, CDR2 YNFKEQ. CDR3 bases: TGTGCCAGCAGCCAGGCGACAGGACTAAGGAATTCACCCCTCCACTTT. Its protein product is CASSQATGLRNSPLHF.

The chain combines TRBV11-2 with TRBJ1-1, with D possibly matching TRBD1 (6 bases). In germline, CDR1 is SGHAT, CDR2 FQNNGV. V was pared by 3 bases and J by 5 bases, with 10 bases between. The CDR3 spans 13 residues. CDR3 coding DNA: TGTGCCAGCAGCTTTTGGGGGCAAACTGAAGCTTTCTTT. It encodes CASSFWGQTEAFF.

This chain links TRBV27 with TRBJ2-3; the match to TRBD1 covers 8 bases. From germline, CDR1 is MNHEY and CDR2 SMNVEV (reference sequence). The J segment lost 4 bases and the V segment lost 4 bases, leaving 7 bases of the junction unmatched. This CDR3 spans 15 amino acids. This CDR3 is CASSSYLQGADTQYF. The CDR3 DNA is TGTGCCAGCAGTTCCTACCTACAGGGGGCAGATACGCAGTATTTT.

This clonotype showed up many times. J is TRBJ2-7 and V is TRBV7-2; D tentatively fits TRBD1 or TRBD2 (5 bases each). The CDR3 has 15 amino acids. The ends were cut back, 1 base at V and 3 bases at J, with 13 bases in the middle. Per the germline V gene, CDR1 is SGHTA and CDR2 is FQGNSA. The CDR3: CASSLERADIYEQYF. The CDR3 DNA follows: TGTGCCAGCAGCTTAGAAAGAGCGGACATCTACGAGCAGTACTTC.

J is TRBJ1-4 and V is TRBV3-1, with unresolved D. Trimming cost V 3 bases and J 3 bases, with 14 bases left between them. This CDR3 has 16 residues. CDR1 and CDR2 from the germline V gene are LGHDT and YNNKEL (reference sequence). The CDR3 nucleotides read TGTGCCAGCAGCCAGGCCTGGGAGCAAGCTAATGAAAAACTGTTTTTT. It encodes CASSQAWEQANEKLFF.

This clonotype was observed a handful of times. V usage is TRBV19 and J usage is TRBJ1-1; D remains unclear. V was pared by 8 bases and J by 4 bases, with 8 bases between. This CDR3 is 11 amino acids long. CDR1 is LNHDA and CDR2 is SQIVND in the germline V gene (reference sequence). CDR3 in DNA: TGTGCCAGTCGGGCGTCCACTGAAGCTTTCTTT. Translation gives CASRASTEAFF.

This chain links TRBV5-6 with TRBJ2-1; 9 bases fit TRBD1. Trimming cost V 6 bases and J 4 bases; bases outside gene matches: 8. Germline CDR1 reads SGHDT; CDR2 reads YYEEEE. CDR3 length equals 15 residues. CDR3 DNA sequence: TGTGCCAGCATGACCGGGACAGGGCCGTACAATGAGCAGTTCTTC. It translates to CASMTGTGPYNEQFF.